One and the same sample provided the 5 T cell receptor beta chains below, sequenced in a study of blood T cells in healthy people across ages. Using a J-beta primer mix together with a sample-barcoded 5' primer, a second PCR was run for roughly 6 to 11 cycles. TCRdb re-called the 5' RACE reads through MiXCR, storing one row per CDR3 protein. This table has around 650,000 distinct CDR3 sequences, roughly 30% appearing once. Source material: blood. The source is an elderly woman in good health.

This clonotype was detected many times. CDR3 nucleotides: TGTGCCAGCAGAACCCCGGACCTAACGAAGGAGCAGTACTTC. Amino acids: CASRTPDLTKEQYF. The chain combines TRBV28 with TRBJ2-7; D ambiguous. Germline lookup yields CDR1 MDHEN and CDR2 SYDVKM. This CDR3 contains 14 residues. The V and J ends lost 6 bases and 7 bases respectively, with 19 bases between them. The whole variable domain, filled in from reference TRBV28 and TRBJ2-7, reads DVKVTQSSRYLVKRTGEKVFLECVQDMDHENMFWYRQDPGLGLRLIYFSYDVKMKEKGDIPEGYSVSREKKERFSLILESASTNQTSMYLCASRTPDLTKEQYFGPGTRLTVT.

The chain recombines TRBV6-5 with TRBJ1-1, with TRBD1 as a possible D gene (6 bases). V dropped 6 bases and J dropped 2 bases, with 13 bases sitting between them. Germline V CDR1 and CDR2: MNHEY, SVGAGI. The CDR3 spans 14 residues. The CDR3 sequence: CASRVGGENTEAFF. CDR3 bases: TGTGCCAGCAGGGTCGGGGGCGAAAACACTGAAGCTTTCTTT.

For this clonotype: A much larger clone lies a single base off, so this may be a read error. The genes are TRBV18 and TRBJ2-1; the match to TRBD2 covers 10 bases. Germline CDR1 is KGHSH and CDR2 is LQKENI. V shed 2 bases, J shed 6 bases, and the junction held 4 bases outside the gene matches. The CDR3 is 15 amino acids. This CDR3 reads CASSPGTSECNEQFF. In DNA, the CDR3 is TGTGCCAGCTCACCAGGGACTAGCGAGTGCAATGAGCAGTTCTTC.

This clonotype was picked up many times. The J gene is TRBJ2-3, the V gene TRBV3-1; D is ambiguous. CDR3 length equals 15 residues. V lost 1 base and J lost 0, with 8 bases in between. Germline loops: CDR1 LGHDT, CDR2 YNNKEL (reference sequence). The CDR3 sequence is CASSQGGVSTDTQYF. The CDR3 bases are TGTGCCAGCAGCCAAGGTGGGGTTAGCACAGATACGCAGTATTTT.

The sample holds many counts of this clonotype. V gene TRBV10-3 combines with J gene TRBJ1-5, with TRBD1 as a possible D gene (6 bases). The CDR3 extends over 14 amino acids. Germline CDR1 ENHRY, CDR2 SYGVKD. The CDR3 DNA sequence: TGTGCTGCAAAAGGAGCAGGGGACAATCAGCCCCAGCATTTT. Its protein product is CAAKGAGDNQPQHF.